This T cell receptor beta chain originates from a study of human T cells and chemical hapten exposure. Study details: Per-sample variation in TCR yield stemmed mainly from small pooled library volume differences.

Extraction yielded total RNA from whole blood (unfractionated). Separate cDNA molecules received unique molecular identifiers, which the library attached to them. One entry per CDR3 protein results from TCRdb running MiXCR on the 5' RACE reads. The sample carries 110,000 or so distinct CDR3 sequences, approximately 20% recorded once. The CDR3 extends over 14 amino acids. V was cut by 2 bases and J by 4 bases, with 12 bases left in between. Germline assignment: CDR1 MDHEN and CDR2 SYDVKM. J is TRBJ2-7 and V is TRBV28; no definite D call. The source of this sequence is a human donor in good health. The DNA of the CDR3 is TGTGCCAGCAGTTTAACTTACATCCATTACGAGCAGTACTTC. Translation: CASSLTYIHYEQYF.